A selection of T cell receptor beta chains follows, all from one sample in a study of prognosis after radiotherapy for stage I lung cancer. MiXCR, run by TCRdb on the multiplex PCR reads, gives a single entry per CDR3 protein. The data contain 15,000 to 20,000 distinct CDR3 sequences, about 30% of them singletons. The sample consisted of PBMCs, taken before or after stereotactic body radiation therapy (not recorded which). These receptors originate from a donor aged 50 or older with non-small cell lung cancer. Both conserved end residues are part of each CDR3. A D gene is named only where the DNA matches it firmly. For some rows the clone size is stated as once, few or many, or as a class when expanded; others skip it.

TRBJ1-1,.,.,TRBV15,TGTGCCACCAGCAGAGAATCGTCAGTGAAAGCTTTCTTC,CATSRESSVKAFF
TRBJ2-5,once,.,TRBV5-4,TGTGCCAGCAGCTTCATCCGGGGAAGTAGACGAGAGACCCAGTACTTC,CASSFIRGSRRETQYF
TRBJ2-1,medium-sized,.,TRBV11-2,TGTGCCAGCAGCTTAGATTCAGGGGCCTCCTACAATGAGCAGTTCTTC,CASSLDSGASYNEQFF
TRBJ2-1,many,.,TRBV25-1,TGTGCCAGCAGTCCACATGTTTCTTACAATGAGCAGTTCTTC,CASSPHVSYNEQFF
TRBJ1-5,many,.,TRBV6-1,TGTGCCAGCAGTGAAGCGGCCGTAGCCCGAAGTCTTAGCAATCAGCCCCAGCATTTT,CASSEAAVARSLSNQPQHF
TRBJ2-1,many,TRBD1,TRBV7-9,TGTGCCAGCAGCTTGCCTAGGGGGCCGAAGTTCTTC,CASSLPRGPKFF
TRBJ2-3,many,TRBD2,TRBV7-8,TGTGCCAGCAGCCAGGCTCCTAGCGGGAGACCAGATACGCAGTATTTT,CASSQAPSGRPDTQYF
TRBJ2-1,many,.,TRBV5-6,TGTGCCAGCAGCCTGTTTACCGGGCCCGGGGCGTCCAATGAGCAGTTCTTC,CASSLFTGPGASNEQFF
TRBJ2-2,once,TRBD2,TRBV6-5,TGTTCCAGCAGTTACCCAGGACTAGCGGGGAACACCGGGGAGCTGTTTTTT,CSSSYPGLAGNTGELFF
TRBJ2-3,many,.,TRBV12-3/TRBV12-4,TGTGCCAGCAGTTTAGATTCCGTTACGGGATATACGCAGTATTTT,CASSLDSVTGYTQYF
TRBJ2-2,many,TRBD1,TRBV20-1,TGCAGTGCAAGGGACAGGGGCACCGGGGAGCTGTTTTTT,CSARDRGTGELFF
TRBJ2-1,many,.,TRBV25-1,TGTGCCACCACTTGGGGAGATGAGCAGTTCTTC,CATTWGDEQFF
TRBJ1-5,.,.,TRBV28,TGTGCAAGCAGTTTCCCAGGGTACAATCAGCACAAGCATTTT,CASSFPGYNQHKHF
TRBJ1-1,many,.,TRBV30,TGTGCCTGCGACAGAACGAACACTGAAGCTTTCTTT,CACDRTNTEAFF
TRBJ2-7,.,TRBD2,TRBV7-9,TGTGCCAGCAACCGAACTAGCGTAGCTCTCCGTACCGGGGTCGAGCAGTACTTC,CASNRTSVALRTGVEQYF
TRBJ2-1,medium-sized,.,TRBV12-3/TRBV12-4,TGTGCCAGCAGAACAGGGACTGCGACGCTCAATGAGCAGTTCTTC,CASRTGTATLNEQFF
TRBJ2-7,.,TRBD1,TRBV3-1,TGCGGCAGCAGCCAGGTTGGCAGGGGGCCACACGAGCAGTACTTC,CGSSQVGRGPHEQYF
TRBJ2-7,.,.,TRBV27,TGTGCCAGCAGCCCGGTGAGGGGCAGCGGCTTCTCCTACGAGCAGTACTTC,CASSPVRGSGFSYEQYF
TRBJ1-5,many,TRBD1,TRBV6-1,TGTGCCAGCAGTCCACTCCGGACAGGGGAAAGGAATCAGCCCCAGCATTTT,CASSPLRTGERNQPQHF
TRBJ2-3,many,TRBD2,TRBV7-6,TGTGCCAGCAGCCTCAGCAGCGGGAGAAGGTCAGATACGCAGTATTTT,CASSLSSGRRSDTQYF
TRBJ2-5,many,.,TRBV10-3,TGTGCCATACGCAACGGACTAACCCCCCAAGAGACCCAGTACTTC,CAIRNGLTPQETQYF
TRBJ1-1,many,.,TRBV20-1,TGCAGTGCTACAGGGAAGGTAAACACTGAAGCTTTCTTT,CSATGKVNTEAFF
TRBJ2-7,few,.,TRBV5-6,TGTGCCAGCAGCTTGGGGGGCGGATACTACGAGCAGTACTTC,CASSLGGGYYEQYF
TRBJ2-3,many,TRBD2,TRBV9,TGTGCCAGCAGCGTTGATGGGGCTAGCGGGAGCCATACGCAGTATTTT,CASSVDGASGSHTQYF
TRBJ2-2,many,.,TRBV11-1,TGTGCCAGCAGCTGGGACGGCACCGGGGAGCTGTTTTTT,CASSWDGTGELFF
TRBJ2-2,many,TRBD2,TRBV12-3/TRBV12-4,TGTGCCAGCACCCATGGACTAGCCCCCCATATGGCGAACACCGGGGAGCTGTTTTTT,CASTHGLAPHMANTGELFF
TRBJ2-3,many,.,TRBV11-3,TGTGCCAGCAGCTTAGGGGTCTGGGGAGCGGATCCAGATACGCAGTATTTT,CASSLGVWGADPDTQYF
TRBJ1-2,.,.,TRBV5-1,TGCACCAGCAGCGTGGGACCCATAGAACCCTCGGGCTACACCTTC,CTSSVGPIEPSGYTF
TRBJ1-6,.,.,TRBV15,TGTGCCACCAGCAGAGACGCTAATTCACCACTCCAATTT,CATSRDANSPLQF
TRBJ2-7,many,TRBD2,TRBV30,TGTGCCTGGAGGGGAGGGCCCAGCTCCTACGAGCAGTACTTC,CAWRGGPSSYEQYF
TRBJ2-1,.,.,TRBV9,.,CASSVSLRMGNEQFF
TRBJ1-1,many,TRBD1,TRBV20-1,TGCAGTGCCATCAGGGGGACTGAAGCTTTCTTT,CSAIRGTEAFF
TRBJ2-1,many,.,TRBV7-8,TGTGCCAGCAGCTTAGAAGTTCACGATGAGCAGTTCTTC,CASSLEVHDEQFF
TRBJ2-1,many,TRBD2,TRBV30,TGTGCCTGGAGTGGACATGGACTAGCGCATAATGAGCAGTTCTTC,CAWSGHGLAHNEQFF
TRBJ1-6,.,TRBD1,TRBV28,TGTGCCAGCACCCCGGGACAGGTATTATTCAGGGGTCCGTCACCCCTCCACTTT,CASTPGQVLFRGPSPLHF
TRBJ2-1,medium-sized,TRBD1,TRBV7-2,TGTGCCAGCAGCCACCGGACAGGCTTGACTTCTAGCTCCTACAATGAGCAGTTCTTC,CASSHRTGLTSSSYNEQFF
TRBJ2-1,.,TRBD2,TRBV11-2,TGTGCCAGCAGAAGCCTGGGAAGCGGGAGGTTCAATGAGCAGTTCTTC,CASRSLGSGRFNEQFF
TRBJ2-2,many,TRBD1,TRBV19,TGTGCCAGTAGTCCTTCCCGACAGGGGGCCGGGGAGCTGTTTTTT,CASSPSRQGAGELFF
TRBJ2-3,many,.,TRBV4-2,TGTGCCAGCAGCGAGAGGACTGGTTACACAGATACGCAGTATTTT,CASSERTGYTDTQYF
TRBJ1-6,many,.,TRBV9,TGTGCCAGCAGCTGGACAGACTCCTATAATTCACCCCTCCACTTT,CASSWTDSYNSPLHF
TRBJ2-5,many,.,TRBV5-1,TGCGCCAGCAGCTTGGTAGGGACGGGGAGAGGAGAGACCCAGTACTTC,CASSLVGTGRGETQYF